The 23 T cell receptor beta chains below come from one sample, sequenced in a study of PD-1 blockade in classical Hodgkin lymphoma. Libraries were prepared by immunoSEQ multiplex PCR; TCRdb keeps only in-frame clonotypes and omits some of them. The top ten clones hold 15% to 20% of a sample with 30,000 or so clones, around 80% of them seen once. This sample's time point: cycle 4 day 1 (C4D1), after more than five weeks of nivolumab. Each patient experienced a relapse that followed autologous stem cell transplantation, and brentuximab vedotin exposure varied. This material consisted of peripheral blood mononuclear cells (PBMCs), taken before the fourth cycle of nivolumab. These receptors all come from a human donor with classical Hodgkin lymphoma.

The chain recombines TRBV6-1 with TRBJ2-7, with 12 bases fitting TRBD2. This CDR3 has 15 amino acids. J gave up 2 bases and V 7 bases, and 6 bases lay outside the gene matches. Germline V gene sequence: CDR1 MNHNS, CDR2 SASEGT. CDR3 amino acids: CASTPGLAGPYEQYF. Written as DNA, the CDR3 is TGTGCCAGCACTCCGGGACTAGCGGGCCCCTACGAGCAGTACTTC.

This chain uses TRBV6-1 with TRBJ1-3; 7 positions agree with TRBD1. Per germline, CDR1 MNHNS and CDR2 SASEGT. The CDR3 is made up of 13 amino acids. The V segment lost 7 bases and the J segment 4 bases; nucleotides outside the gene matches: 4. The CDR3 region is CASTLDRGNTIYF. CDR3 bases: TGTGCCAGCACCTTGGACAGGGGAAACACCATATATTTT.

This chain's CDR3 is CASSLEGVREQFF. The CDR3 nucleotides are TGTGCCAGCAGCTTGGAGGGGGTTAGGGAGCAGTTCTTC. This chain uses TRBV5-4 with TRBJ2-1, with a possible D match to TRBD1 (6 bases). This CDR3 is 13 amino acids long. Germline V gives CDR1 SGHNT, CDR2 YYREEE (reference sequence). V lost 0 bases, J lost 10 bases, and 11 bases lay in between.

The chain has TRBV7-3 and TRBJ2-2, with 13 bases fitting TRBD2. J lost 4 bases, V lost 6 bases, and 8 bases had no gene match. The CDR3 sequence is 17 residues long. Germline V gene lookup returns CDR1 SGHTA and CDR2 FQGTGA. CDR3 in amino acids: CASRSGTSGIFTGELFF. DNA of the CDR3: TGTGCCAGCAGATCCGGGACTAGCGGGATTTTCACCGGGGAGCTGTTTTTT.

The table lists this clone with a count of one. The chain carries TRBV20-1 and TRBJ2-7; D gene unclear. The CDR3 length is 11 residues. The V gene's germline CDR1 is DFQATT and CDR2 SNEGSKA (reference sequence). V was trimmed by 5 bases and J by 0 bases, leaving 5 bases between them. CDR3 residues: CSAHDSYEQYF. The CDR3 DNA reads as TGCAGTGCTCATGACTCCTACGAGCAGTACTTC.

This clone was observed a few times. The chain has TRBV10-1 and TRBJ1-2; 9 bases agree with TRBD1. CDR3 length: 14 amino acids. The germline V gene encodes CDR1 WNHNN and CDR2 SYGVQD (reference sequence). The ends lost 5 bases at V and 7 bases at J; junction bases unmatched: 8. The CDR3 loop reads CASSPLRDRAGYTF. The CDR3 DNA reads as TGCGCCAGCAGTCCACTCCGGGACAGGGCTGGCTACACCTTC.

V is TRBV28 and J is TRBJ2-7; TRBD1 agrees at 7 bases. The V segment lost 5 bases and the J segment 2 bases; nucleotides outside the gene matches: 12. This CDR3 has 16 amino acids. Germline V CDR1 and CDR2: MDHEN, SYDVKM. CDR3 amino acids: CASSTTRQGPTYEQYF. CDR3 nucleotide sequence: TGTGCCAGCAGTACAACTCGACAGGGCCCTACCTACGAGCAGTACTTC.

V usage is TRBV28 and J usage is TRBJ1-1; tentative D call: TRBD1 (5 bases). Trimming removed 5 bases from V and 6 bases from J, with 19 bases in between. Germline CDR1 is MDHEN and CDR2 is SYDVKM. The CDR3 loop spans 15 amino acids. CDR3 DNA: TGTGCCAGCAGTCCCTCTGCAGGGATCTTGGCTGAAGCTTTCTTT. Translated: CASSPSAGILAEAFF.

The chain couples TRBV19 to TRBJ2-5; TRBD1 agrees at 8 bases. This CDR3 is built from 14 residues. With 3 bases clipped from V and 5 bases from J, the junction kept 5 bases outside the gene matches. Per the germline V gene, CDR1 is LNHDA and CDR2 is SQIVND (reference sequence). DNA for the CDR3: TGTGCCAGTAGTATCCGGACAGGGCGGGAGACCCAGTACTTC. It yields the protein CASSIRTGRETQYF.

The rearrangement uses TRBV28 and TRBJ1-2; 8 bases are shared with TRBD1. This CDR3 region has 14 residues. Trimming took 7 bases from V and 4 from J; bases not matched to a gene: 8. Germline CDR1 is MDHEN and CDR2 is SYDVKM. CDR3 sequence reads: CASNRSGGIYGYTF. The CDR3 DNA reads as TGTGCCAGCAACCGATCAGGGGGCATCTATGGCTACACCTTC.

J is TRBJ2-7 and V is TRBV27; TRBD1 matches at 10 bases. Germline lookup yields CDR1 MNHEY and CDR2 SMNVEV (reference sequence). The J segment lost 2 bases and the V segment lost 3 bases, leaving 16 bases of the junction unmatched. The CDR3 contains 19 residues. The CDR3 coding sequence is TGTGCCAGCAGTTTCCGGCCGTACATGGGGGGACAGGGGACCTACGAGCAGTACTTC. It codes for CASSFRPYMGGQGTYEQYF.

The chain couples TRBV6-1 to TRBJ1-1; 7 bases line up with TRBD1. The junction had 8 bases not matched to a gene; V was cut back by 6 bases and J by 4 bases. CDR3 length: 14 residues. Germline CDR1 is MNHNS and CDR2 is SASEGT. The CDR3 sequence is CASRPRQGSTEAFF. The CDR3, as DNA: TGTGCCAGCAGACCCCGACAGGGCTCCACTGAAGCTTTCTTT.

The chain has TRBV19 and TRBJ2-1; 9 bases map to TRBD2. CDR1 LNHDA and CDR2 SQIVND come from the germline V gene (reference sequence). The CDR3 covers 13 residues. V gave up 8 bases and J gave up 6 bases; unmatched junction bases: 5. CDR3 loop: CASRGRAPNEQFF. The CDR3 region has the DNA TGTGCCAGTCGCGGGAGGGCACCCAATGAGCAGTTCTTC.

This chain joins TRBV5-5 and TRBJ2-3, with TRBD1 as a possible D gene (5 bases). This CDR3 spans 13 amino acids. Germline V gene data show CDR1 as SGHKS and CDR2 as YYEKEE (reference sequence). V was clipped by 1 base and J by 6 bases, with 9 bases between them. The DNA for the CDR3 is TGTGCCAGCAGCTTGCCGTCAGGGGATACGCAGTATTTT. Amino acid sequence: CASSLPSGDTQYF.

There are a few counts of this clone. V usage is TRBV10-3 and J usage is TRBJ2-1; 8 nucleotides match TRBD1. The CDR3 consists of 12 residues. The J segment lost 9 bases and the V segment lost 7 bases, leaving 5 bases of the junction unmatched. Germline V gene lookup returns CDR1 ENHRY and CDR2 SYGVKD. The DNA of the CDR3 is TGTGCCATCAACGACAGGGGTAGTGAGCAGTTCTTC. Protein product: CAINDRGSEQFF.

The rearrangement uses TRBV28 and TRBJ2-1, with 7 bases aligning to TRBD1. The trim removed 6 bases at V and 13 bases at J, leaving 15 bases unmatched. This CDR3 is built from 14 residues. CDR1 and CDR2 (germline): MDHEN, SYDVKM. As DNA, the CDR3 is TGTGCCAGCAGCGAGGCATGGGGACAGCCGGGACAGTTCTTC. Encoded protein: CASSEAWGQPGQFF.

V and J are TRBV7-8 and TRBJ2-5, with 8 bases lining up with TRBD2. V was clipped by 6 bases and J by 4 bases; unmatched bases: 10. The germline V gene encodes CDR1 SGHVS and CDR2 FQNEAQ. The CDR3 spans 15 residues. The CDR3 here is CASRPSGRFRETQYF. CDR3 DNA sequence: TGTGCCAGCAGGCCCAGCGGGAGATTCAGAGAGACCCAGTACTTC.

The chain uses TRBV7-9 and TRBJ2-5; 11 bases are shared with TRBD2. J was trimmed by 5 bases and V by 0 bases; bases with no gene match: 8. This CDR3 is built from 17 residues. Germline CDR1 SEHNR, CDR2 FQNEAQ (reference sequence). The CDR3 spells CASSLASSGRKLETQYF. In nucleotides, the CDR3 is TGTGCCAGCAGCTTAGCGTCTAGCGGGAGGAAGTTGGAGACCCAGTACTTC.

V gene TRBV27 combines with J gene TRBJ1-5; D is uncertain. V gave up 3 bases and J gave up 10 bases, with 10 bases separating them. Germline V gene sequence: CDR1 MNHEY, CDR2 SMNVEV (reference sequence). The CDR3 spans 12 residues. The chain's CDR3 is CASSFVGSPQHF. The CDR3 coding sequence is TGTGCCAGCAGTTTTGTCGGGTCCCCCCAGCATTTT.

Worth noting for this clone: The junction does not match germline at one end; this may be a read error. The chain uses TRBV10-2 and TRBJ2-2; TRBD2 aligns across 7 bases. Germline CDR1 reads WSHSY; CDR2 reads SAAADI. The CDR3 spans 13 residues. The CDR3 loop is CASKLAKTGELFF. The DNA for the CDR3 is TGCGCCAGCAAACTAGCGAAGACCGGGGAGCTGTTTTTT.

This chain joins TRBV9 and TRBJ2-6; D call uncertain. The germline CDR1 and CDR2 sequences are SGDLS and YYNGEE. V lost 4 bases and J lost 4, with 12 bases in between. There are 15 residues in the CDR3. This CDR3 reads CASSPTGAGANVLTF. The CDR3 coding sequence is TGTGCCAGCAGCCCGACCGGCGCCGGGGCCAACGTCCTGACTTTC.

The chain joins TRBV11-2 to TRBJ2-2; TRBD2 might be the D (6 bases). The CDR3 covers 15 residues. Germline CDR1 is SGHAT and CDR2 is FQNNGV. V dropped 2 bases and J dropped 2 bases, with 9 bases sitting between them. CDR3 DNA sequence: TGTGCCAGCAGCTTATTGGGGGGAAACACCGGGGAGCTGTTTTTT. Protein product: CASSLLGGNTGELFF.

The genes are TRBV9 and TRBJ2-3; no clear D gene. This CDR3 comprises 11 residues. CDR1 is SGDLS, CDR2 YYNGEE, per germline. V was clipped by 1 base and J by 6 bases, with 3 bases between them. CDR3 nucleotide sequence: TGTGCCAGCAGCGTAAAGGATACGCAGTATTTT. This sequence encodes CASSVKDTQYF.